The source of this T cell receptor (beta chain) is a study of CD8+ T cells in alopecia areata. Sequencing relied on a cDNA template that was reverse transcribed from extracted RNA. Sequenced by immunoSEQ multiplex PCR; TCRdb stores in-frame clones only, minus some. The data show 150,000 or so clones, approximately 65% seen once. This sample's treatment: oral pan-JAK inhibitor, 5-10 mg twice daily. Researchers gathered lesional scalp punch biopsies and peripheral blood from patients with alopecia areata. This CDR3 spans 12 amino acids. CDR1 and CDR2 from the germline V gene are SGHTA and FQGTGA. Trimming pared 4 bases from V and 10 bases from J, leaving 10 bases between.

The TCR sequence derives from a human donor with alopecia areata. Sequenced material: CD4+ T cells sorted from blood, taken at week 4, from a patient treated with tofacitinib. The chain is built from TRBV7-3 and TRBJ2-2; D call uncertain. CDR3 residues: CASSSRGEELFF. In DNA form, the CDR3 reads TGTGCCAGCAGCTCCCGAGGTGAGGAGCTGTTTTTT.